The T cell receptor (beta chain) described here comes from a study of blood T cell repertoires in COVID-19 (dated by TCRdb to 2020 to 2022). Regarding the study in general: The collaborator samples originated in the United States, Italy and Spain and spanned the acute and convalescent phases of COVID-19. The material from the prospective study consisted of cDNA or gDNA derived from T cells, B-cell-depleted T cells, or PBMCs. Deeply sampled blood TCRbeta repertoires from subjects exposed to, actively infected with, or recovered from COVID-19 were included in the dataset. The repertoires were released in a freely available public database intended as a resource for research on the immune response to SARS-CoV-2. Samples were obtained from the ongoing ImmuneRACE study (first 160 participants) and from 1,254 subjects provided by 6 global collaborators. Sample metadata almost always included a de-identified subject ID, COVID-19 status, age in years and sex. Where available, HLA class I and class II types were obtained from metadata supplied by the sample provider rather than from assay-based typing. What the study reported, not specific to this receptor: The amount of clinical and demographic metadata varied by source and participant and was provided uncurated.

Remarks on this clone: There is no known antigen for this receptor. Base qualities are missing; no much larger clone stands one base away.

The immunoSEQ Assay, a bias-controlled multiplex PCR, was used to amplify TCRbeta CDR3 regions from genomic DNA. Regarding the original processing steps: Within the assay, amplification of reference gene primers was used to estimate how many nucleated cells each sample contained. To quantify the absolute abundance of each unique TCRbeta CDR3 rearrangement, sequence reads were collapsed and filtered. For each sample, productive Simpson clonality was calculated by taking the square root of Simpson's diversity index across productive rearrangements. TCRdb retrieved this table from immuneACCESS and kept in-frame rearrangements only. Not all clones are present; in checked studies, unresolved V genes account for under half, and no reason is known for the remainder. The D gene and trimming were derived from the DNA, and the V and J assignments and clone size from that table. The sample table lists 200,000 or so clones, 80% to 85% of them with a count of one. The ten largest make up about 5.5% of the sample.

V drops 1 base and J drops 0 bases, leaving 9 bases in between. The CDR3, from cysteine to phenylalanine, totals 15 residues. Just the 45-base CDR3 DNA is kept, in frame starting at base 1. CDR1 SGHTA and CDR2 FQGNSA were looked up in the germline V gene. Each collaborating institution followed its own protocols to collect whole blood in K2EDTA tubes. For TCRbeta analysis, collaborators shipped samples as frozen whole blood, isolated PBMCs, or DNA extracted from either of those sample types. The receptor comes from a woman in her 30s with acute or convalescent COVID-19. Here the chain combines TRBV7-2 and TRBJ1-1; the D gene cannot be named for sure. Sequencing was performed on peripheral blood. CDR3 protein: CASSLVGGLNTEAFF. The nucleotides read TGTGCCAGCAGCTTAGTTGGAGGTTTGAACACTGAAGCTTTCTTT.